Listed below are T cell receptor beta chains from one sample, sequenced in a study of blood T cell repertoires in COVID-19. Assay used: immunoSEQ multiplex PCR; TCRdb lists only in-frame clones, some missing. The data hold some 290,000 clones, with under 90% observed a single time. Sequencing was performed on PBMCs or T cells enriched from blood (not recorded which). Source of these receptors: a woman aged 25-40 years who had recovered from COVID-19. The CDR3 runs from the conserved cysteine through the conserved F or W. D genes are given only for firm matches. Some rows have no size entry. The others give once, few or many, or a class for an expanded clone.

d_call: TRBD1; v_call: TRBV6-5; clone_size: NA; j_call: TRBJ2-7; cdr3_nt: TGTGCCACCTCACGGGACAGGTACTACGAGCAGTACTTC; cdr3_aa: CATSRDRYYEQYF
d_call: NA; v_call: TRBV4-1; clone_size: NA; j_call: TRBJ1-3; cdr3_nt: TGCGCCAGCAGCCAAGATTGGGGAGCTGGAAACACCATATATTTT; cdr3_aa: CASSQDWGAGNTIYF
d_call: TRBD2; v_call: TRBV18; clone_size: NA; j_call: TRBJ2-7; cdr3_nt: TGTGCCAGCTCACCACCGCCAGCGGGATTCCACGAGCAGTACTTC; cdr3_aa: CASSPPPAGFHEQYF
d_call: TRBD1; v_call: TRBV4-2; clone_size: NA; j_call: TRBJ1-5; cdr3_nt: TGTGCCAGCAGCCAAGATCTTTCGACAGGGGAGACTCAGCCCCAGCATTTT; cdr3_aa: CASSQDLSTGETQPQHF
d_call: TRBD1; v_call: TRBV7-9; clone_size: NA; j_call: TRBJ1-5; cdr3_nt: TGTGCCAGCAGCTCGTCGGGACAGTTCAATCAGCCCCAGCATTTT; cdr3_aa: CASSSSGQFNQPQHF
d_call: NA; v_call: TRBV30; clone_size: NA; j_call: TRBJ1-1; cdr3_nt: TGTGCCTGGAGTGTTTTATATACTTCTGAAGCTTTCTTT; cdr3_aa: CAWSVLYTSEAFF
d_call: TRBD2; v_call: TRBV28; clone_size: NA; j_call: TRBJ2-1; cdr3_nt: TGTGCCAGCAGTTTCCTAGCGGGAGGGGTCAATGAGCAGTTCTTC; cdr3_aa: CASSFLAGGVNEQFF
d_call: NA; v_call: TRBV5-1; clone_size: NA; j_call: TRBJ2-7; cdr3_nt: TGCGCCAGCAGCTCCTTCACAGGGTCGGACGAGCAGTACTTC; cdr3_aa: CASSSFTGSDEQYF
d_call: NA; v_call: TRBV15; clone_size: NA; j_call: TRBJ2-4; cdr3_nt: TGTGCCACCAGCATGGACTTAGCCAAAAACATTCAGTACTTC; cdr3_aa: CATSMDLAKNIQYF
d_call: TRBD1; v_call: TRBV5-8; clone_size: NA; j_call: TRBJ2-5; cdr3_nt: TGTGCCAGCACCTCAGGGGGAGTAAGGGAGACCCAGTACTTC; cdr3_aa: CASTSGGVRETQYF
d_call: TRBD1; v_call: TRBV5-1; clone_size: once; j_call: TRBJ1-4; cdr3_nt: TGCGCCAGCAGCTCAACCGGGACAGGGAGTGAAAAACTGTTTTTT; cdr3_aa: CASSSTGTGSEKLFF
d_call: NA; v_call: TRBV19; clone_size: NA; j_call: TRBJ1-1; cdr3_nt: TGTGCCAGTAGTATGGTCAGGGACACTGAAGCTTTCTTT; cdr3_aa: CASSMVRDTEAFF
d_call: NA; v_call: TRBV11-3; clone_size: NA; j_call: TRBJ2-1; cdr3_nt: TGTGCCAGCAGCTTAGATGTCACTAGTAGTGAGCAGTTCTTC; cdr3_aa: CASSLDVTSSEQFF
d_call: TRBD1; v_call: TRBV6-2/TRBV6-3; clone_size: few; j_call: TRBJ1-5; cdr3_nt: TGTGCCAGCAGTTCTCACGACAGGGAGAATCAGCCCCAGCATTTT; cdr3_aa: CASSSHDRENQPQHF
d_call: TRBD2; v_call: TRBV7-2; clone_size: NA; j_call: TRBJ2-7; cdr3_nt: TGTGCCAGCAGCGCCCGGCGGGAGTCGGATGAGCAGTACTTC; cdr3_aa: CASSARRESDEQYF
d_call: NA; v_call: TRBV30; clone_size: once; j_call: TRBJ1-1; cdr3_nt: TGTGCCTGGAGTGTACAGGTGAACACTGAAGCTTTCTTT; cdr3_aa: CAWSVQVNTEAFF
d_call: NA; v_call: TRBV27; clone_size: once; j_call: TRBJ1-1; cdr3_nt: TGTGCCAGCAGCTTCAGCTCGGGGACTGAAGCTTTCTTT; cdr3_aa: CASSFSSGTEAFF
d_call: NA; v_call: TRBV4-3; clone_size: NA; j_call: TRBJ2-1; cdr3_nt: TGCGCCAGCAGCCAAGATCTATTGGTGTCCGACTACGACGTCCGAACCAATGAGCAGTTCTTC; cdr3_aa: CASSQDLLVSDYDVRTNEQFF
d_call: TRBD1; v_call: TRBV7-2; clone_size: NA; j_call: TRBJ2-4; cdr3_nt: TGTGCCAGCAGCTTACCTCAGCGCCCTACAGGGGGCGAGGGAAACATTCAGTACTTC; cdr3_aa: CASSLPQRPTGGEGNIQYF
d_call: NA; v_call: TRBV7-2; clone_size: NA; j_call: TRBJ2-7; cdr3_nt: TGTGCCAGCAGCTTGTACAGGACCTACGAGCAGTACTTC; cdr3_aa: CASSLYRTYEQYF
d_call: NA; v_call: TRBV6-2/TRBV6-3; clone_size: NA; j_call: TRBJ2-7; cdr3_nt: TGTGCCAGCAGTTACCAACCACTTTTCTCCTACGAGCAGTACTTC; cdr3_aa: CASSYQPLFSYEQYF
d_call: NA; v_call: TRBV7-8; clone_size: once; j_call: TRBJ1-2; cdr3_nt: TGTGCCAGCAGCCTCCACAGGGTCGGCTACACCTTC; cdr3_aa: CASSLHRVGYTF
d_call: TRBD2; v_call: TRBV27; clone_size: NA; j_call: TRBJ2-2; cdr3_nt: TGTGCCAGCAGTTTATCGGGCGGGGGGGTTGGAGACACCGGGGAGCTGTTTTTT; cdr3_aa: CASSLSGGGVGDTGELFF
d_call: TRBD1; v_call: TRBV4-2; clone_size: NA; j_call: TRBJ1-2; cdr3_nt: TGTGCCAGCAGCCCAGGACAGGGTCTAAACTATGGCTACACCTTC; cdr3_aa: CASSPGQGLNYGYTF
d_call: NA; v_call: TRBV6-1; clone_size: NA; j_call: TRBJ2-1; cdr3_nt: TGTGCCAGCAGTGAAGCCGGGATGGGCAGCAGAGAGCAGTTCTTC; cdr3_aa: CASSEAGMGSREQFF
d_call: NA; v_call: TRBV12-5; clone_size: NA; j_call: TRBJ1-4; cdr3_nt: TGTGCTAGTGCCCCGCGGAGTGTTGAAAAACTGTTTTTT; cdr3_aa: CASAPRSVEKLFF
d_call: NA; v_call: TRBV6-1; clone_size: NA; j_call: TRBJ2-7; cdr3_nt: TGTGCCAGCAGTGATTACTCAGGGTCCTACGAGCAGTACTTC; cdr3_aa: CASSDYSGSYEQYF
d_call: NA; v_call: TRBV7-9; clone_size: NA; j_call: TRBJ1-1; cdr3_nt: TGTGCCAGCAGCCGTGGTGACAGAAACACTGAAGCTTTCTTT; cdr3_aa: CASSRGDRNTEAFF
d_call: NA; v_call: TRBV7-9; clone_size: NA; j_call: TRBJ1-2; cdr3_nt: TGTGCCAGCAGCTTCAACGGTAACTATGGCTACACCTTC; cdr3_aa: CASSFNGNYGYTF
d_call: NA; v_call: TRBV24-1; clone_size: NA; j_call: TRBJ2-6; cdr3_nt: TGTGCCACTCTGGCCCCAGGGGCCAACGTCCTGACTTTC; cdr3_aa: CATLAPGANVLTF
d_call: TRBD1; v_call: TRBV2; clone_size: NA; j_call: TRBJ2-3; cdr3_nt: TGTGCCAGCAAAATCGGACAGGGGGTTGCAGATACGCAGTATTTT; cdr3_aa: CASKIGQGVADTQYF
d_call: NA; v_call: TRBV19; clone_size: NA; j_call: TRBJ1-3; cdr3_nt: TGTGCCAGTAGTACGAAAGCACTCCGGGGAAACACCATATATTTT; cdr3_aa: CASSTKALRGNTIYF
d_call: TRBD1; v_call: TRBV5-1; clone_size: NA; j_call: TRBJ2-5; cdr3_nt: TGCGCCAGCAGCTTGGGTACGGGGACAGGGACGCAAGAGACCCAGTACTTC; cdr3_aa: CASSLGTGTGTQETQYF
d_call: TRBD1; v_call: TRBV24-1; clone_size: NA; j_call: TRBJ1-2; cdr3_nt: TGTGCCACCAGTGATGACAGGGGGCTTGGCTACACCTTC; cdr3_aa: CATSDDRGLGYTF
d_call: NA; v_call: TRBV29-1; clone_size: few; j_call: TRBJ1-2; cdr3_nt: TGCAGCGTTGAAATTTCAGGGAATGGCTACACCTTC; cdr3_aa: CSVEISGNGYTF
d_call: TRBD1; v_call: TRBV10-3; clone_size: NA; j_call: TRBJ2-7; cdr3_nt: TGTGCCATCAGGGGGACAGGGTCGGGAGAGCAGTACTTC; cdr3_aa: CAIRGTGSGEQYF
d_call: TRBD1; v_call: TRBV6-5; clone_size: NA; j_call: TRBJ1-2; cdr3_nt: TGTGCCAGCAGTTCTGAGGGACAGGGACGTCGTGGCTACACCTTC; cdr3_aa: CASSSEGQGRRGYTF
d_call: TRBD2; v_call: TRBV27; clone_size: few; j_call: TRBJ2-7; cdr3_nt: TGTGCCAGCAGTCCACGGGGGGGAGGCGAGCAGTACTTC; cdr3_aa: CASSPRGGGEQYF
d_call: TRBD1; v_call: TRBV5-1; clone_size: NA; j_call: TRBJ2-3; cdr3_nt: TGCGCCAGCAGCTTTCTTTTTATAACGCGAACGACAGGGACAGATACGCAGTATTTT; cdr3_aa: CASSFLFITRTTGTDTQYF
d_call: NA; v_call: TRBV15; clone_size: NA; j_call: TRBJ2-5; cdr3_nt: TGTGCCACCAGCGGACGTGCGGGATCGGGGGAGACCCAGTACTTC; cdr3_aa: CATSGRAGSGETQYF
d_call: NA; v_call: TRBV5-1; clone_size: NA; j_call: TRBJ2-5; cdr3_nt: TGCGCCAGCAGCTTGGAAGGGAGTGAGGGAGAGACCCAGTACTTC; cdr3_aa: CASSLEGSEGETQYF
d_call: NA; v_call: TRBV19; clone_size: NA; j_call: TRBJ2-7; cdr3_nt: TGTGCCAGTAGTCCGTTAGACAGCGTCTCCTACGAGCAGTACTTC; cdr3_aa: CASSPLDSVSYEQYF
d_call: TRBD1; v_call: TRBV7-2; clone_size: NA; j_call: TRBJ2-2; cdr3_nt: TGTGCCAGCAGCGATTGGGACAGGGGCTACGGGGAGCTGTTTTTT; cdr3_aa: CASSDWDRGYGELFF
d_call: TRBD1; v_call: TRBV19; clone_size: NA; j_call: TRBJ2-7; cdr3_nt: TGTGCCAGTAGTAAGGGCAGGGGGACAGATACCTACGAGCAGTACTTC; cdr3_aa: CASSKGRGTDTYEQYF
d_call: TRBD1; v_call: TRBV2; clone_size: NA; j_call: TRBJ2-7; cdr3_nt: TGTGCCAGCAGTGAAATCCCCCCAGTGGACAGGGCCTACGAGCAGTACTTC; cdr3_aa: CASSEIPPVDRAYEQYF
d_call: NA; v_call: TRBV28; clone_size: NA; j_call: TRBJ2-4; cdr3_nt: TGTGCCAGCAGTTTAACCGGGACACAAAATCGTCAGTACTTC; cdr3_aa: CASSLTGTQNRQYF
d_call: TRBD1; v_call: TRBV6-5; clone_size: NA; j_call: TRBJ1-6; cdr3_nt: TGTGCCAGCAGTTACTCGGCAGGGGGCGATTCACCCCTCCACTTT; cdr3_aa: CASSYSAGGDSPLHF
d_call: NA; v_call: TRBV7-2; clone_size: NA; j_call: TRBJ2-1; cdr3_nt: TGTGCCAGCAGCCTAGCCGTCAATGAGCAGTTCTTC; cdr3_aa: CASSLAVNEQFF
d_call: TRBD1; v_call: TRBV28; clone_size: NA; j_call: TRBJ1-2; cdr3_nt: TGTGCCAGCAGTCCCGACCCCGGGACAGGGGGGAGCTATGGCTACACCTTC; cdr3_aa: CASSPDPGTGGSYGYTF
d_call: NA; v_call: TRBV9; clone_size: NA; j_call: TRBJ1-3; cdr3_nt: TGTGCCAGCAGCGTAGGCATTGGGGACTGGGGAAACACCATATATTTT; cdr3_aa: CASSVGIGDWGNTIYF
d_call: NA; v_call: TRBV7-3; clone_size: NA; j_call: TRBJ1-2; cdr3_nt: TGTGCCAGCAGCAAGGAGACGGTCTATGGCTACACCTTC; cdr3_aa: CASSKETVYGYTF
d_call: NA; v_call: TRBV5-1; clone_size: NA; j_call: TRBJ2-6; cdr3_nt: TGCGCCAGCAGCTTGTGGTACGGGGAGTCTGGGGCCAACGTCCTGACTTTC; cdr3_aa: CASSLWYGESGANVLTF
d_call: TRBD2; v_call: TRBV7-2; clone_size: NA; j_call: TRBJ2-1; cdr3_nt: TGTGCCAGCAGCTTTTTGCTAGCGGGAGGTTTTGAGCAGTTCTTC; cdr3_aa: CASSFLLAGGFEQFF
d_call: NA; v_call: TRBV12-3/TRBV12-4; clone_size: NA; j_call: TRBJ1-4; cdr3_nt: TGTGCCAGCACTCCTCGTAATGAAAAACTGTTTTTT; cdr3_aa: CASTPRNEKLFF
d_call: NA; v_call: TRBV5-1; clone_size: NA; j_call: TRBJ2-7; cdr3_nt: TGCGCCAGCAGCTTAGAGGGCCCAAGCGAGCAGTACTTC; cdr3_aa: CASSLEGPSEQYF
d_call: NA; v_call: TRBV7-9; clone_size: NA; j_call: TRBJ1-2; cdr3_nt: TGTGCCAGCAGCTACCCGGAGACAGGAAACTATGGCTACACCTTC; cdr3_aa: CASSYPETGNYGYTF
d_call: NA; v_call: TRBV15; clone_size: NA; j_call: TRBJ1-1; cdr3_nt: TGTGCCACCAGCAGAGAGGTGAGCACTGAAGCTTTCTTT; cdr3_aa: CATSREVSTEAFF
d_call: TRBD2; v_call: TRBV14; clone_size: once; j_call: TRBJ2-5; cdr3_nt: TGTGCCAGCAGTTTAGCGGGAGTTGAAGAGACCCAGTACTTC; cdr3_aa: CASSLAGVEETQYF
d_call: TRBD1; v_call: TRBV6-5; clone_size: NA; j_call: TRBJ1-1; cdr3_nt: TGTGCCAGCAGTTACTCGCAGGGGGCTGAAGCTTTCTTT; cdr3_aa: CASSYSQGAEAFF